This section outlines one T cell receptor beta chain sequence together with its context. This entry belongs to a study of blood T cell repertoires in COVID-19. Using immunoSEQ multiplex PCR, the repertoire was profiled, and TCRdb retains in-frame clones only, with some absent. The sample comprises around 130,000 clones, 75% to 85% of which are singletons, and under 3% rests with the top ten. Sequenced: peripheral blood. This TCR was sampled from a man aged 50 to 59 with acute or convalescent COVID-19.

In DNA form, the CDR3 reads TGTGCCAGCAGTGACGGACAGGGGGCCGGGGAGCTGTTTTTT. Translating gives CASSDGQGAGELFF. This chain connects TRBV6-4 to TRBJ2-2; TRBD1 matches 10 bases. The CDR3 extends over 14 amino acids. V was clipped by 2 bases and J by 6 bases; unmatched bases: 0. CDR1 is MRHNA and CDR2 is SNTAGT in the germline V gene.